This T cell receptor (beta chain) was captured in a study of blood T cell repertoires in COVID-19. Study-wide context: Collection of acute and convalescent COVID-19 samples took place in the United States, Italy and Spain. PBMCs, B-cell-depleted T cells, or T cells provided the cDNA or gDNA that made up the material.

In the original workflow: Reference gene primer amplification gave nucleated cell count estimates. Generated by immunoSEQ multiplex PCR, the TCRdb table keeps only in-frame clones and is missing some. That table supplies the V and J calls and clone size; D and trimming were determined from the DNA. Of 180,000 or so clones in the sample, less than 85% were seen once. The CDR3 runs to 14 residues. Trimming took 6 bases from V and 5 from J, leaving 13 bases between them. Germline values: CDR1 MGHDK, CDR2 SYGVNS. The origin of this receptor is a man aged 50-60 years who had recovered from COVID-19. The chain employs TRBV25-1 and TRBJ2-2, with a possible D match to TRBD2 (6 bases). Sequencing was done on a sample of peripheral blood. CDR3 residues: CASRLAGPTGELFF. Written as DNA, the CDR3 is TGTGCCAGCAGACTAGCAGGACCAACCGGGGAGCTGTTTTTT.